This section outlines one T cell receptor (beta chain) sequence together with its context. Germline V gene sequence: CDR1 MNHEY, CDR2 SVGAGI. The V end was cut by 3 bases, the J end by 6 bases, with 18 bases between. The CDR3 runs to 15 residues. This entry comes from a study of shared clonotypes between healthy human individuals. Study summary: Researchers drew samples from a couple of women and a few men aged 18 to 49.

Sequencing was performed with immunoSEQ multiplex PCR; in TCRdb, only in-frame clones are kept and a portion is missing. The data contain 980,000 or so clones, approximately 80% of them singletons. This TCR was recovered from a man younger than 35 in good health. The source material was memory CD4+ T cells sorted from blood. Noted subset: CD45RA-negative fraction. J is TRBJ2-7 and V is TRBV6-5, with D unresolved. The CDR3 DNA sequence: TGTGCCAGCAGTTATCACCTACCTACGGGCGGCGAGCAGTACTTC. Translated, it gives CASSYHLPTGGEQYF.